This TCR beta chain came from a study of siplizumab effects on memory and regulatory T cells. Study results and limitations: The suppressive capacity of proliferating Tregs from siplizumab cultures remained unconfirmed.

This CDR3 has 16 amino acids. V was clipped by 0 bases and J by 9 bases; unmatched bases: 7. Germline V gives CDR1 SQVTM, CDR2 ANQGSEA. Points on this clone: Its antigen is currently unknown.

TCR templates, around 98,000 per sample, were assayed. Sequencing used immunoSEQ multiplex PCR; TCRdb keeps in-frame clones, though not all of them. The sample carries about 50,000 clones, roughly 93% recorded once. The rearrangement uses TRBV29-1 and TRBJ2-1; 14 bases map to TRBD2. The sequence derives from a human donor in good health. The specimen sequenced was CD8+ T cells sorted from blood. CDR3 amino acids: CSVEDLLTSGRGEQFF. The CDR3 DNA follows: TGCAGCGTTGAAGACCTCTTGACTAGCGGGAGGGGTGAGCAGTTCTTC.